Reported below is one T cell receptor (beta chain). TCRdb's table, derived via immunoSEQ multiplex PCR, lists solely in-frame clones and lacks some. The sample consists of some 80,000 clones, nearly 90% of them appearing once. The entry originates in a study of OX40 agonist ivuxolimab in advanced cancers. Study-wide background: At doses from 0.01 to 10 mg/kg, patients were given intravenous ivuxolimab every 2 weeks.

Per germline, CDR1 SGHDT and CDR2 YYEEEE. The CDR3 sequence is 18 residues long. V shed 3 bases, J shed 1 base, and the junction held 12 bases outside the gene matches. This TCR came from an adult with an advanced solid tumor such as melanoma, head and neck, liver or kidney cancer. Sequences were derived from CD4+ or CD8+ T cells sorted from blood, sampled in a trial of the OX40 agonist ivuxolimab. V usage is TRBV5-6 and J usage is TRBJ1-5; 8 nucleotides line up with TRBD1. The CDR3 loop reads CASSSGQGGGDSNQPQHF. The CDR3 nucleotides read TGTGCCAGCAGCTCCGGACAGGGCGGTGGAGACAGCAATCAGCCCCAGCATTTT.